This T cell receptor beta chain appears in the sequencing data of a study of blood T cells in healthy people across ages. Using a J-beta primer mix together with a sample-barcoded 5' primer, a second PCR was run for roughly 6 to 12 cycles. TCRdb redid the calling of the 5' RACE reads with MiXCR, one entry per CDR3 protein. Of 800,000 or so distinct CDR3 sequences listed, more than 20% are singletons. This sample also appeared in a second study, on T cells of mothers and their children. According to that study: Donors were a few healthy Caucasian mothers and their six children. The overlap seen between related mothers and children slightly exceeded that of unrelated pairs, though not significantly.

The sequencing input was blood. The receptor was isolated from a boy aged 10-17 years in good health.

The CDR3 DNA reads TGTGCCAGCAGCTTAGAATTCACGGGTGGACAGGGCTCTTCACCCCTCCACTTT. It is translated as CASSLEFTGGQGSSPLHF. The V and J genes are TRBV7-2 and TRBJ1-6, with TRBD1 matching over 8 bases. Germline-derived CDR1 and CDR2 are SGHTA and FQGNSA. The trim removed 1 base at V and 9 bases at J, leaving 14 bases unmatched. There are 18 residues in the CDR3.